The next 26 T cell receptor beta chains were all read from a single sample in a study of T cell responses to AZD1222 COVID-19 vaccine. Clones were read by immunoSEQ multiplex PCR, and TCRdb kept only the in-frame ones, dropping some. The table has around 130,000 clones, over 90% seen once. Specimen: peripheral blood, collected on day 0 of AZD1222 vaccination. The origin of the receptors is an adult in good health.

CDR3 loop: CASSKTGGGNTEAFF. Written as DNA, the CDR3 is TGTGCCAGTAGTAAAACAGGGGGCGGAAACACTGAAGCTTTCTTT. The V call is TRBV19, the J call TRBJ1-1; 9 bases are a match to TRBD1. The CDR3 covers 15 residues. The V gene's germline CDR1 is LNHDA and CDR2 SQIVND (reference sequence). V shed 4 bases, J shed 2 bases, and the junction held 5 bases outside the gene matches. Drawing the rest from reference TRBV19 and TRBJ1-1, the complete variable domain is DGGITQSPKYLFRKEGQNVTLSCEQNLNHDAMYWYRQDPGQGLRLIYYSQIVNDFQKGDIAEGYSVSREKKESFPLTVTSAQKNPTAFYLCASSKTGGGNTEAFFGQGTRLTVV.

The rearrangement joins TRBV5-1 to TRBJ2-7; 8 nucleotides match TRBD2. Germline V CDR1 and CDR2: SGHRS, YFSETQ. The CDR3 has 13 residues. V gave up 3 bases and J gave up 3 bases; unmatched junction bases: 2. CDR3 nucleotide sequence: TGCGCCAGCAGCTCGGGACTAGGCTACGAGCAGTACTTC. Its protein is CASSSGLGYEQYF. The whole variable domain, remainder taken from reference TRBV5-1 and TRBJ2-7, is KAGVTQTPRYLIKTRGQQVTLSCSPISGHRSVSWYQQTPGQGLQFLFEYFSETQRNKGNFPGRFSGRQFSNSRSEMNVSTLELGDSALYLCASSSGLGYEQYFGPGTRLTVT.

The chain is built from TRBV4-2 and TRBJ2-1; D unresolved. The CDR3 totals 15 residues. The germline V gene has CDR1 LGHNA and CDR2 YNFKEQ. V shed 4 bases and J shed 3 bases, with 13 bases lying between them. CDR3: CASSLTVQSYNEQFF. The CDR3 DNA reads TGTGCCAGCAGCCTGACGGTACAGAGCTACAATGAGCAGTTCTTC.

V usage is TRBV5-1 and J usage is TRBJ2-7; 11 nucleotides line up with TRBD2. Germline CDR1 is SGHRS and CDR2 is YFSETQ. V lost 0 bases, J lost 2 bases, and 4 bases stayed unmatched. This CDR3 has 16 amino acids. The CDR3: CASSLEGTSGTYEQYF. The CDR3 nucleotides read TGCGCCAGCAGCTTGGAAGGGACTAGCGGTACCTACGAGCAGTACTTC.

J is TRBJ1-2 and V is TRBV9, with TRBD1 matching over 7 bases. The CDR3 is made up of 13 amino acids. V lost 3 bases and J lost 5; bases outside the gene matches: 4. CDR1 and CDR2 from the germline V gene are SGDLS and YYNGEE. CDR3 in DNA: TGTGCCAGCAGCGCCCAGACAGGGTATGGCTACACCTTC. Amino acid sequence: CASSAQTGYGYTF.

V is TRBV11-2 and J is TRBJ2-2; a possible D gene is TRBD1 (6 bases). The germline V and J ends were trimmed by 3 bases and 4 bases, with 15 bases remaining between them. The CDR3 totals 16 residues. CDR1 is SGHAT and CDR2 is FQNNGV in the germline V gene. The CDR3 coding sequence is TGTGCCAGCAGCTTGTTGGGCAGGGGACGCACCGGGGAGCTGTTTTTT. Translation: CASSLLGRGRTGELFF.

This clone is a singleton in its sample. The junction and the germline gene differ at one end; a read error may be behind it. The chain recombines TRBV12-3 or TRBV12-4 with TRBJ2-2; D ambiguous. The CDR3 is 11 residues long. This CDR3 is CAISGSGELFF. The CDR3 DNA is TGTGCCATCAGTGGTAGCGGGGAGCTGTTTTTT.

This rearrangement joins TRBV5-8 to TRBJ1-2; D call uncertain. Trimming stripped 4 bases from V and 4 bases from J, with 11 bases between. The CDR3 sequence is 13 residues long. Germline assignment: CDR1 SGHTS and CDR2 YDEGEE. CDR3 DNA: TGTGCCAGCAGCATTCAGGCCCGCTATGGCTACACCTTC. Translated, it gives CASSIQARYGYTF.

The J gene is TRBJ1-3, the V gene TRBV10-3; a weak D match, TRBD1 (5 bases). The CDR3 length is 15 residues. The V gene lost 6 bases and the J gene lost 0 bases, with 12 bases spanning the gap. Germline assignment: CDR1 ENHRY and CDR2 SYGVKD. CDR3 residues: CAIRGGQLSGNTIYF. For the CDR3, the DNA is TGTGCCATCAGAGGAGGACAACTCTCTGGAAACACCATATATTTT.

This chain links TRBV28 with TRBJ1-5; D perhaps matches TRBD1 (5 bases). V lost 7 bases to trimming and J lost 3 bases, with 19 bases between them. Germline V CDR1 and CDR2: MDHEN, SYDVKM. There are 16 residues in the CDR3. As DNA, the CDR3 is TGTGCCAGCAATCCTCCACCCGGGACTGCCAATCAGCCCCAGCATTTT. It yields the protein CASNPPPGTANQPQHF.

V usage is TRBV6-5 and J usage is TRBJ2-1, with 7 bases matching TRBD2. Looked up from germline, CDR1 is MNHEY and CDR2 is SVGAGI. This CDR3 has 16 amino acids. V lost 3 bases and J lost 0; bases outside the gene matches: 5. The CDR3: CASSYGRESSYNEQFF. The CDR3 DNA reads as TGTGCCAGCAGTTATGGGCGGGAGAGCTCCTACAATGAGCAGTTCTTC.

The rearrangement joins TRBV5-6 to TRBJ1-1; no reliable D call. Germline V CDR1 and CDR2: SGHDT, YYEEEE. The CDR3 has 12 residues. With 2 bases removed from V and 5 bases from J, the gap between germline ends came to 7 bases. In DNA, the CDR3 is TGTGCCAGCAGCTTCCGGTTTACTGAAGCTTTCTTT. The encoded protein is CASSFRFTEAFF.

The chain is built from TRBV7-9 and TRBJ2-1, with D unresolved. The CDR3 sequence is 15 residues long. Germline V gene lookup returns CDR1 SEHNR and CDR2 FQNEAQ (reference sequence). Trimming took off 1 base at V and 0 bases at J, with 7 bases between the two ends. This CDR3 reads CASSLVLSSYNEQFF. CDR3 sequence (DNA): TGTGCCAGCAGCTTAGTACTCAGCTCCTACAATGAGCAGTTCTTC.

V usage is TRBV3-1 (or the pseudogene TRBV3-2) and J usage is TRBJ2-3; TRBD2 agrees at 13 bases. CDR1 and CDR2 from the germline V gene are LGHDT and YNNKEL (reference sequence). This CDR3 has 19 amino acids. V lost 1 base to trimming and J lost 3 bases; unmatched junction nucleotides: 10. The CDR3 bases are TGTGCCAGCAGCCAAGTTCAACTAGCGGGAGGGCCGCGGACAGATACGCAGTATTTT. It yields the protein CASSQVQLAGGPRTDTQYF.

The sample holds one count of this clone. The V call is TRBV5-1, the J call TRBJ1-1; 10 bases fit TRBD1. The CDR3 runs to 15 residues. V shed 4 bases and J 0 bases; nucleotides not matched to a gene: 3. Looked up from germline, CDR1 is SGHRS and CDR2 is YFSETQ. The CDR3 is CASSRTGGLNTEAFF. CDR3 nucleotides: TGCGCCAGCAGCCGGACAGGGGGTTTGAACACTGAAGCTTTCTTT.

This chain joins TRBV2 and TRBJ2-7, with TRBD1 identical over 9 bases. V lost 7 bases, J lost 0 bases, and 7 bases stayed unmatched. Germline CDR1 is SNHLY and CDR2 is FYNNEI. This CDR3 has 15 residues. DNA of the CDR3: TGTGCCAGCATGCTACAGGGGGCTCCCTCCTACGAGCAGTACTTC. It specifies CASMLQGAPSYEQYF.

This clone has only one observation. Here the CDR3 reads CATSDVAGTGGGEQFF. CDR3 coding DNA: TGTGCCACCAGTGATGTAGCCGGGACAGGGGGCGGTGAGCAGTTCTTC. The gene calls are TRBV24-1 and TRBJ2-1; 12 bases fit TRBD1. The CDR3 covers 16 residues. The V gene end was trimmed by 3 bases and the J gene end by 9 bases; junction bases not matched to a gene: 8. Germline CDR1 and CDR2: KGHDR and SFDVKD.

The chain joins TRBV29-1 to TRBJ1-5, with D uncertain. This CDR3 has 15 amino acids. Germline CDR1 SQVTM, CDR2 ANQGSEA. V lost 1 base to trimming and J lost 4 bases, with 14 bases between them. CDR3 sequence: CSVEGWWPYNQPQHF. CDR3 DNA: TGCAGCGTTGAAGGTTGGTGGCCATATAATCAGCCCCAGCATTTT.

The chain combines TRBV2 with TRBJ2-7; the match to TRBD2 covers 11 bases. The V and J ends lost 6 bases and 2 bases, in that order; junction bases with no gene match: 6. CDR1 and CDR2 from the germline V gene are SNHLY and FYNNEI. The CDR3 sequence is 15 residues long. In DNA form, the CDR3 reads TGTGCCAGCAGACCCGGGACTAGCGGACCCTACGAGCAGTACTTC. Protein product: CASRPGTSGPYEQYF.

The chain links TRBV6-5 to TRBJ1-2; D is possibly TRBD1 (6 bases). The CDR3 consists of 13 residues. V dropped 5 bases and J dropped 8 bases, with 15 bases sitting between them. Germline lookup yields CDR1 MNHEY and CDR2 SVGAGI. CDR3 loop: CASSLQGTAGYTF. CDR3 nucleotides: TGTGCCAGCAGTCTACAGGGAACGGCAGGCTACACCTTC.

This rearrangement joins TRBV4-3 to TRBJ2-1; TRBD2 matches at 8 bases. Germline trimming cut 0 bases from V and 0 bases from J; bases unmatched to any gene: 7. The CDR3 has 18 residues. Germline lookup yields CDR1 LGHNA and CDR2 YSLEER. CDR3 amino acids: CASSQDGGRRSSYNEQFF. CDR3 in DNA: TGCGCCAGCAGCCAAGATGGCGGGAGGAGAAGCTCCTACAATGAGCAGTTCTTC.

The chain links TRBV19 to TRBJ2-7; D is ambiguous. The V gene lost 5 bases and the J gene lost 2 bases, with 10 bases spanning the gap. The length of the CDR3 is 13 residues. CDR1 and CDR2 (germline): LNHDA, SQIVND (reference sequence). For the CDR3, the DNA is TGTGCCAGTAGTGAAGGGTCCCCCTACGAGCAGTACTTC. Encoded protein: CASSEGSPYEQYF.

J is TRBJ2-2 and V is TRBV10-1, with 8 nucleotides matching TRBD2. The trim removed 4 bases at V and 5 bases at J, leaving 9 bases unmatched. The CDR3 is 16 amino acids. Germline assignment: CDR1 WNHNN and CDR2 SYGVQD (reference sequence). The CDR3 nucleotides read TGCGCCAGCAGTGGGCCGGGACTAGAGTCGACCGGGGAGCTGTTTTTT. Amino acid sequence: CASSGPGLESTGELFF.

V is TRBV6-5 and J is TRBJ1-1; the D gene is possibly TRBD1 (5 bases). V was shortened by 7 bases and J by 1 base, with 13 bases between the two germline ends. CDR3 length: 14 residues. The germline gives CDR1 MNHEY, CDR2 SVGAGI. The CDR3 is CASTRQPRNTEAFF. In DNA, the CDR3 is TGTGCCAGCACTAGACAGCCGAGGAACACTGAAGCTTTCTTT.

The V and J genes are TRBV29-1 and TRBJ2-7; maybe TRBD2 (5 bases). In germline, CDR1 is SQVTM, CDR2 ANQGSEA. V lost 1 base and J lost 3, with 10 bases in between. This CDR3 is built from 13 residues. CDR3 bases: TGCAGCGTTGAAGGAGGAGAGGGCTACGAGCAGTACTTC. As protein: CSVEGGEGYEQYF.

The chain couples TRBV6-5 to TRBJ2-1; 10 nucleotides line up with TRBD2. The CDR3 covers 15 residues. The V and J ends lost 2 bases and 3 bases, in that order; junction bases with no gene match: 1. Germline values: CDR1 MNHEY, CDR2 SVGAGI. CDR3 loop: CASSYRTSGYNEQFF. CDR3 DNA: TGTGCCAGCAGTTACCGGACTAGCGGCTACAATGAGCAGTTCTTC.